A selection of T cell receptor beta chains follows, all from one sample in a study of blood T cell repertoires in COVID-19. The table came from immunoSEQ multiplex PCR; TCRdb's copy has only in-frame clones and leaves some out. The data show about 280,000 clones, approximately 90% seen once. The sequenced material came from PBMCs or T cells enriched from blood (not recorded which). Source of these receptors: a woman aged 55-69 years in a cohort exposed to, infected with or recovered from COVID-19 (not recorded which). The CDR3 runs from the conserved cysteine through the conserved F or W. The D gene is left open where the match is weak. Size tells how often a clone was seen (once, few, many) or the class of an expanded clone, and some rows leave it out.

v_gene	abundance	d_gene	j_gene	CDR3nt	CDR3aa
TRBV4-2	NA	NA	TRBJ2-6	TGTGCCAGCAGCCAAGAAGGAAGGTTGTCTAGCGTCTCTGGGGCCAACGTCCTGACTTTC	CASSQEGRLSSVSGANVLTF
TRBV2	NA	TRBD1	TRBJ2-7	TGTGCCAGCACGGGACAGGGGGTCTCCTACGAGCAGTACTTC	CASTGQGVSYEQYF
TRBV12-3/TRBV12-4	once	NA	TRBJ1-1	TGTGCCAGCACCCCAAGACCCGGGGCTGAAGCTTTCTTT	CASTPRPGAEAFF
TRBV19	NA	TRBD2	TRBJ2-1	TGTGCCAGTAGAGAACTAGCGGGATTCGAGCAGTTCTTC	CASRELAGFEQFF
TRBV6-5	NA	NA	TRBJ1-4	TGTGCCAGCAGTTACCAAATGGGAGGGGAAAAACTGTTTTTT	CASSYQMGGEKLFF
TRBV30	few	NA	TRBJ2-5	TGTGCCTGGAGCCTAGGGACTCTTGGAGGGACCCAGTACTTC	CAWSLGTLGGTQYF
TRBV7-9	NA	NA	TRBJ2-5	TGTGCCAGCAGCGCAACACAGGGGAGGCAGACCCAGTACTTC	CASSATQGRQTQYF
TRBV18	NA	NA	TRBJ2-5	TGTGCCAGCTCACCAATACAGGGACAAGAGACCCAGTACTTC	CASSPIQGQETQYF
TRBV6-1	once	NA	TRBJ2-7	TGTGCCAGCAGTGAAGACAATACCTACGAGCAGTACTTC	CASSEDNTYEQYF
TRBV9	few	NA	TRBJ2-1	TGTGCCAGCAGCGTAGGGGTCCTAACCACCACAGGGGAGCAGTTCTTC	CASSVGVLTTTGEQFF
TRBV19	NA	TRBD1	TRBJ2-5	TGTGCCAGTAAAGACAGGGTGGGGACCCAGTACTTC	CASKDRVGTQYF
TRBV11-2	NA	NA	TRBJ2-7	TGTGCCAGCAGCTTAGCGTCGGGATCCGAGCAGTACTTC	CASSLASGSEQYF
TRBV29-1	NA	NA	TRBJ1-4	TGCAGCGTTGGACAGCTAAATGAAAAACTGTTTTTT	CSVGQLNEKLFF
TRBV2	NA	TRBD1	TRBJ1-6	TGTGCCAGCAGTGATGGGACAGGGGGATATAATTCACCCCTCCACTTT	CASSDGTGGYNSPLHF
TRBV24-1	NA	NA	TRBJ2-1	TGTGCCACCAGTGATCCTGGACAGGAGGGCTCCTACAATGAGCAGTTCTTC	CATSDPGQEGSYNEQFF
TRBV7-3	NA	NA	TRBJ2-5	TGTGCCAGCAGCTTTGCCCACCGGGAGACCCAGTACTTC	CASSFAHRETQYF
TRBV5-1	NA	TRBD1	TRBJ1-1	TGCGCCAGCAGCTTGGTCCCAGTCCGACAGGGTTACACTGAAGCTTTCTTT	CASSLVPVRQGYTEAFF
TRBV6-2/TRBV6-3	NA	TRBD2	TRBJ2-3	TGTGCCAGCAGTTACGGGAGACTAGCGGGAGGGCCGGTTACGCAGTATTTT	CASSYGRLAGGPVTQYF
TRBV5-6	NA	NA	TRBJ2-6	TGTGCCAGCAGCTTGGATGGGGTAGCGAGGGCCAACGTCCTGACTTTC	CASSLDGVARANVLTF
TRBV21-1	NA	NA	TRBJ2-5	TGTGCCAGAATAACACCTAGGAGTACAGGGTACCAAGAGACCCAGTACTTC	CARITPRSTGYQETQYF
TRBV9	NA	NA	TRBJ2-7	TGTGCCAGCAGCGTAGTAGGGAGTGGCGACGAGCAGTACTTC	CASSVVGSGDEQYF
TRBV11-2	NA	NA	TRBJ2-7	TGTGCCAGCAGCTTAGCGGGAAGGTCCTACGAGCAGTACTTC	CASSLAGRSYEQYF
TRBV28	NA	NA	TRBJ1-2	TGTGCCAGCAACCCCGGGGGGGGCCGACCTAACTATGGCTACACCTTC	CASNPGGGRPNYGYTF
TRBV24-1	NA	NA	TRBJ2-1	TGTGCCACCAGTGTCCCGCGGTCGACCAACAATGAGCAGTTCTTC	CATSVPRSTNNEQFF
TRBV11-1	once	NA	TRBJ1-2	TGTGCCAGCAGCCCGACAGTCTATGGCTACACCTTC	CASSPTVYGYTF
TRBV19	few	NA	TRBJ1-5	TGTGCCAGTAGTCCTCGGGTCCTAAATCAGCCCCAGCATTTT	CASSPRVLNQPQHF
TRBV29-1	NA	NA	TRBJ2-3	TGCAGCGTTGAACAAAGGGGCAACACAGATACGCAGTATTTT	CSVEQRGNTDTQYF
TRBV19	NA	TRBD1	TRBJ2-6	TGTGCCAGTAAACAGGGGTCCGGGGCCAACGTCCTGACTTTC	CASKQGSGANVLTF